The 9 T cell receptor beta chains below come from one sample, sequenced in a study of T cell responses to AZD1222 COVID-19 vaccine. Generated by immunoSEQ multiplex PCR, the TCRdb table keeps only in-frame clones and is missing some. The sample shows around 99,000 clones, roughly nine tenths of them seen only once. Sample: peripheral blood, taken on day 0 of AZD1222 vaccination. The receptors here all came from an adult in good health.

V gene TRBV6-5 combines with J gene TRBJ1-3, with D perhaps matching TRBD1 (5 bases). Germline-derived CDR1 and CDR2 are MNHEY and SVGAGI. This CDR3 has 15 residues. V was cut by 5 bases and J by 0 bases, with 11 bases left in between. The DNA for the CDR3 is TGTGCCAGCAGTCGCGACAGTAACTCTGGAAACACCATATATTTT. This gives the protein CASSRDSNSGNTIYF.

V and J are TRBV6-5 and TRBJ1-6, with a possible D match to TRBD1 (6 bases). Per germline, CDR1 MNHEY and CDR2 SVGAGI. The germline V and J ends were trimmed by 6 bases and 9 bases, with 18 bases remaining between them. CDR3 length: 15 residues. Written as DNA, the CDR3 is TGTGCCAGCAGGAGCGGACAGAGGGGAAGTTCACCCCTCCACTTT. Residues: CASRSGQRGSSPLHF.

The chain is built from TRBV4-1 and TRBJ1-5; 8 nucleotides match TRBD1. The CDR3 has 17 residues. V lost 1 base and J lost 0; bases outside the gene matches: 5. The germline CDR1 and CDR2 sequences are MGHRA and YSYEKL. The chain's CDR3 is CASSQGTGLNSNQPQHF. CDR3 DNA: TGCGCCAGCAGCCAAGGGACAGGGCTTAATAGCAATCAGCCCCAGCATTTT.

This clone turned up a few times. This chain links TRBV19 with TRBJ1-3; 7 bases line up with TRBD1. V was pared by 7 bases and J by 0 bases, with 12 bases of the junction left unmatched. This CDR3 has 17 amino acids. Germline lookup yields CDR1 LNHDA and CDR2 SQIVND (reference sequence). Here the CDR3 reads CASTPLGGTASGNTIYF. The CDR3 region has the DNA TGTGCCAGTACCCCCTTGGGGGGGACAGCCTCTGGAAACACCATATATTTT.

The chain combines TRBV7-2 with TRBJ1-6, with D uncertain. The CDR3 runs 12 residues. Trimming removed 4 bases from V and 8 bases from J, with 6 bases in between. The germline V gene has CDR1 SGHTA and CDR2 FQGNSA. CDR3 protein: CASSSADSPLHF. CDR3 in DNA: TGTGCCAGCAGCTCGGCGGATTCACCCCTCCACTTT.

The chain employs TRBV2 and TRBJ1-6; D may be TRBD1 (5 bases). CDR1 is SNHLY, CDR2 FYNNEI, per germline. This CDR3 spans 15 amino acids. V shed 4 bases and J shed 0 bases, with 7 bases lying between them. DNA for the CDR3: TGTGCCAGCAGTGGACAGAGCTCCTATAATTCACCCCTCCACTTT. The encoded protein is CASSGQSSYNSPLHF.

The chain joins TRBV13 to TRBJ1-4; D ambiguous. The CDR3 contains 17 residues. V lost 5 bases, J lost 12 bases, and 28 bases lay in between. Germline V gene sequence: CDR1 PRHDT, CDR2 FYEKMQ (reference sequence). The CDR3 here is CASSPPGTRARDDELFF. The CDR3 nucleotides read TGTGCCAGCAGCCCCCCGGGCACGCGGGCGCGGGATGATGAACTGTTTTTT.

The chain carries TRBV6-2 or TRBV6-3 and TRBJ1-6; D is undetermined. V gave up 4 bases and J gave up 8 bases, with 15 bases separating them. The CDR3 loop spans 15 amino acids. The germline V gene encodes CDR1 MNHEY and CDR2 SVGEGT. CDR3 nucleotides: TGTGCCAGCAGTTGGGCCGGGCTTGGTTATTCACCCCTCCACTTT. This sequence encodes CASSWAGLGYSPLHF.

This clone has just one count. V usage is TRBV5-8 and J usage is TRBJ2-5; 9 nucleotides align to TRBD2. The length of the CDR3 is 14 residues. J was trimmed by 5 bases and V by 4 bases; bases with no gene match: 6. Germline V gene sequence: CDR1 SGHTS, CDR2 YDEGEE. The CDR3 sequence: CASSLRSGRETQYF. CDR3 coding DNA: TGTGCCAGCAGCCTCCGAAGCGGGAGGGAGACCCAGTACTTC.